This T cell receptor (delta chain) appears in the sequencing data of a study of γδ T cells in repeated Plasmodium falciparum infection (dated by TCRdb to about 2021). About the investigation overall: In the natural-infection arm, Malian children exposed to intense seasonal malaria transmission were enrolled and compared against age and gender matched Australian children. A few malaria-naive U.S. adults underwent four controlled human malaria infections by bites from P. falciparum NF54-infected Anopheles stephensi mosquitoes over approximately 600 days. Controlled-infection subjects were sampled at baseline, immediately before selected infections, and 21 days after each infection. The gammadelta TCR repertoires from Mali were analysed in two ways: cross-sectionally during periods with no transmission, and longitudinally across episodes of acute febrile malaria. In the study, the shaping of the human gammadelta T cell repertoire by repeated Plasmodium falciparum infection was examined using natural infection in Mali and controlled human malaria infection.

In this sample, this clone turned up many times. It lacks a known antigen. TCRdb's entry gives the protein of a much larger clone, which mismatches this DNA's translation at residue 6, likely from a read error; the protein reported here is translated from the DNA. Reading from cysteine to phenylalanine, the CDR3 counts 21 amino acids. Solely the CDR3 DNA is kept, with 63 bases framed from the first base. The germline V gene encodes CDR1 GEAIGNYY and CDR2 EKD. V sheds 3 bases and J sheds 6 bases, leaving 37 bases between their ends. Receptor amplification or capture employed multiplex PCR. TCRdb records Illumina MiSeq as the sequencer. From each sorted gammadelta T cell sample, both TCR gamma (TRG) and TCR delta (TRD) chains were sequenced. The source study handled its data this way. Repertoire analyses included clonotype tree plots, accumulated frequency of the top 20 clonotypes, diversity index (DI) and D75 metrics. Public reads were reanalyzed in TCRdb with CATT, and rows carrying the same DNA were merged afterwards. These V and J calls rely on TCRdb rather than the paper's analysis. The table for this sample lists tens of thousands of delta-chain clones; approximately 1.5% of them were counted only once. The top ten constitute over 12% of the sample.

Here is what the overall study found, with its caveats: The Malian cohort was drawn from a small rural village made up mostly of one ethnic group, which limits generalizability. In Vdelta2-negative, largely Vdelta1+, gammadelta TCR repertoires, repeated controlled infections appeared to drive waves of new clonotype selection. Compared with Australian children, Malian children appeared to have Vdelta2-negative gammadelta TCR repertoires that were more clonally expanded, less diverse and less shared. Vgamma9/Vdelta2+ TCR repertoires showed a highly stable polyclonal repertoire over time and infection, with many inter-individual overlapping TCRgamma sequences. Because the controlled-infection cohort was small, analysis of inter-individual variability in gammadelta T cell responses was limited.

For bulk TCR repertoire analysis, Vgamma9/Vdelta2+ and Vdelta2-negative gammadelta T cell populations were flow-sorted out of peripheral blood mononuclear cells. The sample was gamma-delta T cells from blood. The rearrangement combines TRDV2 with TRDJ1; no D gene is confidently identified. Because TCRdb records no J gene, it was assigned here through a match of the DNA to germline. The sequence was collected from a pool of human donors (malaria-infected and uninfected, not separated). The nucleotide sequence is TGTGCCTGTGACCCAGTAACGCCTGAGGGTTCGAGCCCGGGGCCTCTTAATAAACTCATCTTT. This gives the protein CACDPVTPEGSSPGPLNKLIF.